The 2 T cell receptor beta chains presented below share a single source sample, sequenced in a study of blood T cell repertoires in COVID-19. Repertoires were generated with immunoSEQ multiplex PCR, while TCRdb's copy carries only in-frame clones and drops some. This table has 240,000 or so clones, 70% to 85% appearing once. Sequencing was done on a sample of peripheral blood. The receptors were sampled from a woman aged 80 or over with acute or convalescent COVID-19.

CDR3 protein: CASLPAEIQGALYEQYF. CDR3 DNA sequence: TGTGCCAGCCTCCCAGCCGAGATACAGGGGGCCCTCTACGAGCAGTACTTC. V is TRBV21-1 and J is TRBJ2-7; TRBD1 is the table's D call and was not checked against the DNA. TRBV21-1 is noted as a pseudogene. This CDR3 is built from 17 residues.

The CDR3 reads CASSQEYAVGRHRSPLHF. The DNA of the CDR3 is TGTGCCAGCAGCCAAGAATACGCGGTCGGGAGACATCGGTCACCCCTCCACTTT. The V gene is TRBV3-1 (or the pseudogene TRBV3-2), the J gene TRBJ1-6; D is unresolved. Trimming cost V 0 bases and J 10 bases, with 22 bases left between them. This CDR3 spans 18 amino acids. The germline CDR1 and CDR2 sequences are LGHDT and YNNKEL (reference sequence).